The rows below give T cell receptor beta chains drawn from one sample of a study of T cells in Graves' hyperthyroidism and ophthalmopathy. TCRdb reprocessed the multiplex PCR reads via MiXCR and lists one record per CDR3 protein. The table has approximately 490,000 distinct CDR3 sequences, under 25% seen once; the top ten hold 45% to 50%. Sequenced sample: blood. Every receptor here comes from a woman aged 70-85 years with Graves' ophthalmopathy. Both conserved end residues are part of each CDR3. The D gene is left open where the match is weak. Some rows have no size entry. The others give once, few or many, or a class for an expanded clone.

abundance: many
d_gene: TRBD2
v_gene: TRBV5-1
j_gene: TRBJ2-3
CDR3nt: TGCGCCAGCAGTCGTCGGGGGGAGAGCCCCACAGATACGCAGTATTTT
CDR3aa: CASSRRGESPTDTQYF

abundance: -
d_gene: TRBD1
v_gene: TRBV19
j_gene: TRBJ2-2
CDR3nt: TGTGCCAGTAGTATGTCCCTTGGGACAGGGTATGGGGAGCTGTTTTTT
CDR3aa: CASSMSLGTGYGELFF

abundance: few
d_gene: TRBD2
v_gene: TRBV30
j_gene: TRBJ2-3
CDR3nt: TGTGCCTGGAGCGGACTAGCGGGAGGAATTGGTAGGACAGATACGCAGTATTTT
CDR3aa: CAWSGLAGGIGRTDTQYF

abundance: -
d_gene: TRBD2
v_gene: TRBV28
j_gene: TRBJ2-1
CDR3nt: TGTGCCAGCAGTCCCCTTAGCGGGAGAGCCCCCCATAAGCAGTTCTTC
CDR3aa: CASSPLSGRAPHKQFF

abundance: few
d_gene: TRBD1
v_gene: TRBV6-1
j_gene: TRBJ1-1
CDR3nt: TGTGCCAGCAGTCCCAAGTGGGACAGGAACACTGAAGCTTTCTTT
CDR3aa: CASSPKWDRNTEAFF

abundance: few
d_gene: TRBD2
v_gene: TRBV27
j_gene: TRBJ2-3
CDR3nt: TGTGCCAGCAGTTTCCGAGGGACTAGCGGTTACACAGATACGCAGTATTTT
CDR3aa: CASSFRGTSGYTDTQYF

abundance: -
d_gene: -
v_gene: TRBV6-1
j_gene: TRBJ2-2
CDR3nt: TGTGCCAGCAGTGAGGAGACAGGACACACCGGGGAGCTGTTTTTT
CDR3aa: CASSEETGHTGELFF

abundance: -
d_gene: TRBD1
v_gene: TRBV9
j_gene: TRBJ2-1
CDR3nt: TGTGCCAGCAGCGTTGAAACAGGGGGCTATGAGCAGTTCTTC
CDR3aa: CASSVETGGYEQFF

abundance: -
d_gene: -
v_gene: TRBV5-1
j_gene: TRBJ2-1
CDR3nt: TGCGCCAGCAGCTTGCTGCGGGCCGAACAGTTCTTC
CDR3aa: CASSLLRAEQFF

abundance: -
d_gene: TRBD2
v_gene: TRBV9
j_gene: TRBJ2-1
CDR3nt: TGTGCCAGCAGCGTAGATGATAGCGGGATCTACAATGAGCAGTTCTTC
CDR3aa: CASSVDDSGIYNEQFF

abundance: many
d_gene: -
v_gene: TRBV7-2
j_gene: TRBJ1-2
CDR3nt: TGTGCCAGCAGCCCCCGTACATCGGGTACCTATGGCTACACCTTC
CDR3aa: CASSPRTSGTYGYTF

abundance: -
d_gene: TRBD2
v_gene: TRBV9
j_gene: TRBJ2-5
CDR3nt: TGTGCCAGCAGCGTAGAGGTAGCGGGAGCACAAGAGACCCAGTACTTC
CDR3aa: CASSVEVAGAQETQYF

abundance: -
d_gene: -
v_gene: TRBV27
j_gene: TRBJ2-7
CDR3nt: TGTGCCAGCAGTTTATACCCGGGCACCTCCTACGAGCAGTACTTC
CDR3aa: CASSLYPGTSYEQYF

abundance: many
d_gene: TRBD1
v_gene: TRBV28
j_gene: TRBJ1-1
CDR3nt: TGTGCCAGCAGCCTTACAGGGGTGTTCACTGAAGCTTTCTTT
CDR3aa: CASSLTGVFTEAFF

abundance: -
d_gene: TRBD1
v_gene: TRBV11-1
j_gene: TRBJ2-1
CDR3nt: TGTGCCAGCAGCCCCCGGGGACAGCAGCCCCACAATGAGCAGTTCTTC
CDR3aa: CASSPRGQQPHNEQFF

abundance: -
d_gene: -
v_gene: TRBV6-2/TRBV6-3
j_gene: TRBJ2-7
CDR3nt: TGTGCCAGCAGAGACCTGGTCGTGGAAGAATACGAGCAGTACTTC
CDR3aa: CASRDLVVEEYEQYF

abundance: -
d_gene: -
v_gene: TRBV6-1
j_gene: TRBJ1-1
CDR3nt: TGTGCCAGCAGGACGGAGGCTGAAGCTTTCTTT
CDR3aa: CASRTEAEAFF

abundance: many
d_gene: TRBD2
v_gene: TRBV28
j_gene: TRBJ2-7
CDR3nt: TGTGCCAGCAGTTTATGGCGCGGGAGGGCCGGCGAGCAGTACTTC
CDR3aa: CASSLWRGRAGEQYF

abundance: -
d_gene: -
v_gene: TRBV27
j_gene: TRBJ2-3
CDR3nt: TGTGCCAGCAGGGCGCATGGGTCGGATACGCAGTATTTT
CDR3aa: CASRAHGSDTQYF

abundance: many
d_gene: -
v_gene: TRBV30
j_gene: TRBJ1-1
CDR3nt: TGTGCCTGGAGTGGGCGAAGGGAGGGTCTGGGCACTGAAGCTTTCTTT
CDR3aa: CAWSGRREGLGTEAFF

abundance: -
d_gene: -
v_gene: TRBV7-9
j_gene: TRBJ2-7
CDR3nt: TGTGCCAGCAGCCCTCTAGGTGGTCTCTCCTACGAGCAGTACTTC
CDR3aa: CASSPLGGLSYEQYF

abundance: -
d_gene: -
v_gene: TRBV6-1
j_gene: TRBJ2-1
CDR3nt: TGTGCCAGCAGCAGCCAGGGAAACAATGAGCAGTTCTTC
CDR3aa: CASSSQGNNEQFF

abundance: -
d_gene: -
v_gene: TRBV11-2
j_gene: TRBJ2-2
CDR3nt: TGTGCCAGCAGCTTTGCCACCGGGGAGCTGTTTTTT
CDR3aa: CASSFATGELFF

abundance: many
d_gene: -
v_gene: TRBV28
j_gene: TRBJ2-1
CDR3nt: TGTGCCAGCAGCAACTCAGGTTTCTCCCGCAATGAGCAGTTCTTC
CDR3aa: CASSNSGFSRNEQFF

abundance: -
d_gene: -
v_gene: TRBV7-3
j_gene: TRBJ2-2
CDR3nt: TGTGCCAGCGGTCCCCACGGGGGCCAACGAACCGGGGAGCTGTTTTTT
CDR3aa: CASGPHGGQRTGELFF

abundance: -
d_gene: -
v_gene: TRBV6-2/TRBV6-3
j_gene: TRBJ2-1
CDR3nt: TGTGCTGTGGGGTCCGGAATTAACCGCTACAATGAGCAGTTCTTC
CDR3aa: CAVGSGINRYNEQFF

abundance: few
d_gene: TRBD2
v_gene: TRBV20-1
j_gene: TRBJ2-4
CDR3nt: TGCAGTGCTAGGGCTAGCGGGAAGGTTCAGTACTTC
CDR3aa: CSARASGKVQYF

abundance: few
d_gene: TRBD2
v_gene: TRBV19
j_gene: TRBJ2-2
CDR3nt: TGTGCCAGTAGTGGCTTAGCGGGAGCTACCGGGGAGCTGTTTTTT
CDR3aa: CASSGLAGATGELFF

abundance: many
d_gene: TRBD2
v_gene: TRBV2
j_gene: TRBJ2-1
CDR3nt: TGTGCCAGCAGTGACGGGCTAGCGGGAGCCCTCAATGAGCAGTTCTTC
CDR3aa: CASSDGLAGALNEQFF

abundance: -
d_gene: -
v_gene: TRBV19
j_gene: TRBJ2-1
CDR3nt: TGTGCCAGTAGTATGAACAGGTACAATGAGCAGTTCTTC
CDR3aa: CASSMNRYNEQFF

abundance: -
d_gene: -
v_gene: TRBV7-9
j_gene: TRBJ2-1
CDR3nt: TGTGCCAGCAGCTTAGTAGCGGCCTCCTACAATGAGCAGTTCTTC
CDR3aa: CASSLVAASYNEQFF

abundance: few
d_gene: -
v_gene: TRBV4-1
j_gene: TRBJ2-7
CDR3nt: TGCGCCAGCAGCCAAGATCTCTCGGAAGCCTCCTACGAGCAGTACTTC
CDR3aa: CASSQDLSEASYEQYF

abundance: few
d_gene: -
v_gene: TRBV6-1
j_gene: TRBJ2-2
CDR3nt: TGTGCCAGCAGCAAGGCAGCCACCGGGGAGCTGTTTTTT
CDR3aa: CASSKAATGELFF

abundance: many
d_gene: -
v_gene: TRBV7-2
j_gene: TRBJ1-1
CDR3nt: TGTGCCAGCAGCTTAGCGGAGGGGTCGATAGCTTTCTTT
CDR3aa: CASSLAEGSIAFF

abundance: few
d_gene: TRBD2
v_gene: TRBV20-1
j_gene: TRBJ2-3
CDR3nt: TGCAGTGCTAGAGTATTAGGGACTAGCGTCGGAGATACGCAGTATTTT
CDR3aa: CSARVLGTSVGDTQYF

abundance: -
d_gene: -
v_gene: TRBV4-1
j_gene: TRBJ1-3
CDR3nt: TGCGCCAGCAGCTACGGACCCACATCTAGCTCTGGAAACACCATATATTTT
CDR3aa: CASSYGPTSSSGNTIYF

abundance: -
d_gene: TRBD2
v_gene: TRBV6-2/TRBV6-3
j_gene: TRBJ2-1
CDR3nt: TGTGCCAGCAGTTACGTGGCGGGAGGGGTCAATGAGCAGTTCTTC
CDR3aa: CASSYVAGGVNEQFF

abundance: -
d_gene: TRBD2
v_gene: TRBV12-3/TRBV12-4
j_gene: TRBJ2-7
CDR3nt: TGTGCCATCAGTGAGTCGGTGAAAACCGGGACTAGCACTTACTACGAGCAGTACTTC
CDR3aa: CAISESVKTGTSTYYEQYF

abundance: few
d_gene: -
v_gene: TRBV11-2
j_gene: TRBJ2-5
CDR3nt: TGTGCCAGCAGCTTAGACAAAGAGACCCAGTACTTC
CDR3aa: CASSLDKETQYF

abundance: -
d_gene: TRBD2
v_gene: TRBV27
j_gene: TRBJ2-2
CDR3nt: TGTGCCAGCAGGTCAGAGCGGGAGGTTACCGGGGAGCTGTTTTTT
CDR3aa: CASRSEREVTGELFF

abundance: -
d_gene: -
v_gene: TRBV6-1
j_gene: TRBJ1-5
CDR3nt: TGTGCCAGCAGGGACCTTTTACGGGGGGCGACCCATCAGCCCCAGCATTTT
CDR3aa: CASRDLLRGATHQPQHF

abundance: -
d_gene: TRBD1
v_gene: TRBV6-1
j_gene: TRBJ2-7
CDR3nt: TGTGCCAGCAGTCCGAGTCGGACAGGGTACTACGAGCAGTACTTC
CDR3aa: CASSPSRTGYYEQYF